This entry describes one TCR beta chain. Antigen: not known. This entry is derived from a study of cytomegalovirus exposure and HLA in healthy donors. The wider study: There were around 100 million unique TCR beta sequences, drawn from about 190 million T cells, in an earlier analysis.

Germline values: CDR1 SGDLS, CDR2 YYNGEE. V was clipped by 0 bases and J by 2 bases; unmatched bases: 5. This CDR3 region has 16 residues. The study, taken as a whole, reports: Previous analysis showed most TCR beta V segments were productive about 90% or about 30% of the time.

Vbeta (60) and Jbeta (13) primers were used in the PCR. Data came from immunoSEQ multiplex PCR; TCRdb stores just in-frame clones and leaves some out. Of fewer than 150,000 clones listed, approximately 80% were seen once; the top ten hold around 4%. J is TRBJ2-1 and V is TRBV9; TRBD1 aligns across 7 bases. This TCR derives from a human donor in good health. Input material: PBMCs. The CDR3, as DNA: TGTGCCAGCAGCGTAGCCGGGCAGGGGGCCTACAATGAGCAGTTCTTC. Protein sequence: CASSVAGQGAYNEQFF.